This T cell receptor (beta chain) was found in a study of PD-L1 blockade in urothelial cancer. Study information: Earlier, patients had received 0 to 3 chemotherapy regimens.

Method: immunoSEQ multiplex PCR; TCRdb's copy keeps in-frame clones and lacks some. The repertoire holds about 100,000 clones, with approximately 90% as singletons. The ends were cut back, 0 bases at V and 8 bases at J, with 16 bases in the middle. CDR1 and CDR2 from the germline V gene are SGHDN and FVKESK. This CDR3 spans 16 amino acids. The sample here was PBMCs, taken around atezolizumab (anti-PD-L1) treatment. The origin of this receptor is a woman older than 75 with urothelial cancer. The chain has TRBV14 and TRBJ1-4, with D perhaps matching TRBD1 (5 bases). The CDR3 DNA reads as TGTGCCAGCAGCCAAGAACTGGGGGGACTTGGAGAAAAACTGTTTTTT. It codes for CASSQELGGLGEKLFF.